What follows are 18 T cell receptor beta chains derived from one specimen sequenced in a study of early T cells in non-severe SARS-CoV-2 infection. TCRdb itself ran the 5' RACE reads through MiXCR, one entry per CDR3 protein. This table has 55,000 to 80,000 distinct CDR3 sequences, around 10% appearing once. The source material was whole blood, sampled at baseline. These receptors all stem from an adult who was a healthcare worker with PCR-confirmed SARS-CoV-2 infection or an uninfected control (not recorded which).

There are a few counts of this clonotype. One end of the junction varies from germline; a read error may be responsible. The V and J genes are TRBV27 and TRBJ1-6, with 7 bases fitting TRBD1. Germline V lookup: CDR1 MNHEY, CDR2 SMNVEV (reference sequence). The CDR3 covers 16 residues. The DNA for the CDR3 is TGTGCCAGCAGTTTAGAGCAGGGGGTTCATAAATCACCCCTCCACTTT. Protein: CASSLEQGVHKSPLHF.

A single count supports this clonotype. The chain combines TRBV7-3 with TRBJ2-7; D unresolved. The germline V gene has CDR1 SGHTA and CDR2 FQGTGA. This CDR3 has 15 residues. Between the trimmed V and J ends, which lost 3 bases and 3 bases, there was a span of 15 bases. For the CDR3, the DNA is TGTGCCAGCAGCTTGCTGGAAGGGCACAACTACGAGCAGTACTTC. It codes for CASSLLEGHNYEQYF.

The V gene is TRBV10-3, the J gene TRBJ2-7, with D possibly TRBD2 on 6 matching bases. The CDR3 totals 13 residues. Between the trimmed V and J ends, which lost 3 bases and 7 bases, there was a span of 13 bases. Looked up from germline, CDR1 is ENHRY and CDR2 is SYGVKD. The CDR3 region has the DNA TGTGCCATCAGTGACACCGATGCGGGGGAGCAGTACTTC. Translation: CAISDTDAGEQYF.

The V gene is TRBV18, the J gene TRBJ1-3, with 7 bases matching TRBD1. V was clipped by 3 bases and J by 3 bases; unmatched bases: 2. The CDR3 spans 14 residues. CDR1 is KGHSH and CDR2 is LQKENI in the germline V gene. As DNA, the CDR3 is TGTGCCAGCTCACCGACAGGGCTTGGAAACACCATATATTTT. Amino acids: CASSPTGLGNTIYF.

This clonotype was counted between two and nine times. The chain links TRBV20-1 to TRBJ2-2; D is perhaps TRBD1 (6 bases). Germline CDR1 DFQATT, CDR2 SNEGSKA (reference sequence). The CDR3 is 15 residues long. The V end was cut by 1 base, the J end by 9 bases, with 18 bases between. The CDR3 DNA is TGCAGTGCTAGAGCCGGGACAAGGATGATCTGGGAGCTGTTTTTT. The encoded protein is CSARAGTRMIWELFF.

This clonotype has more than one count but fewer than ten. CDR3 loop: CASSLGLAENNEQFF. The CDR3 DNA is TGTGCCAGCAGCTTAGGACTAGCGGAGAACAATGAGCAGTTCTTC. The chain is built from TRBV11-3 and TRBJ2-1, with 9 positions matching TRBD2. V lost 1 base, J lost 5 bases, and 3 bases stayed unmatched. The CDR3 has 15 amino acids. CDR1 SGHNT and CDR2 YENEEA come from the germline V gene.

This clonotype has a handful of counts. The chain joins TRBV6-2 or TRBV6-3 to TRBJ2-3; 8 bases line up with TRBD2. Looked up from germline, CDR1 is MNHEY and CDR2 is SVGEGT. V lost 7 bases, J lost 4 bases, and 7 bases stayed unmatched. This CDR3 is 14 amino acids long. The CDR3 protein is CASTPPGGPDTQYF. The CDR3, as DNA: TGTGCCAGCACCCCGCCGGGGGGGCCAGATACGCAGTATTTT.

This clonotype has a count of ten or more. The chain joins TRBV24-1 to TRBJ2-7; 13 bases fit TRBD2. V dropped 4 bases and J dropped 0; count of bases not matched to a gene: 5. This CDR3 spans 17 amino acids. CDR1 is KGHDR and CDR2 is SFDVKD in the germline V gene. CDR3 in amino acids: CATSDPGTSGTSYEQYF. The CDR3 DNA sequence: TGTGCCACCAGTGACCCCGGGACTAGCGGGACCTCCTACGAGCAGTACTTC.

The chain is built from TRBV27 and TRBJ2-7, with a weak D call TRBD2 (6 bases). With 6 bases removed from V and 3 bases from J, the gap between germline ends came to 12 bases. CDR1 and CDR2 from the germline V gene are MNHEY and SMNVEV (reference sequence). This CDR3 contains 13 residues. Here the CDR3 reads CASSPGVYYEQYF. The CDR3 DNA is TGTGCCAGCAGCCCGGGGGTATACTACGAGCAGTACTTC.

This clonotype was recorded a few times. J is TRBJ2-7 and V is TRBV14; D unresolved. Per the germline V gene, CDR1 is SGHDN and CDR2 is FVKESK. Trimming left V 2 bases short and J 7 bases short, with 9 bases between. This CDR3 region has 12 residues. CDR3 DNA: TGTGCCAGCAGCCAATCTACTCGGGAGCAGTACTTC. This encodes CASSQSTREQYF.

The chain joins TRBV18 to TRBJ2-4; D is undetermined. V was shortened by 3 bases and J by 1 base, with 7 bases between the two germline ends. This CDR3 region has 14 residues. Germline V gene sequence: CDR1 KGHSH, CDR2 LQKENI. CDR3 nucleotide sequence: TGTGCCAGCTCACCGTCAGTTGCCAAAAACATTCAGTACTTC. Encoded protein: CASSPSVAKNIQYF.

This rearrangement joins TRBV4-2 to TRBJ2-7; TRBD1 matches 11 bases. Trimming at V came to 4 bases and at J to 8 bases, leaving 13 bases not matched to a gene. CDR1 is LGHNA, CDR2 YNFKEQ, per germline. There are 16 residues in the CDR3. This CDR3 reads CASSPQGGTGGFKQYF. As DNA, the CDR3 is TGTGCCAGCAGCCCACAAGGCGGGACAGGGGGATTTAAGCAGTACTTC.

V usage is TRBV29-1 and J usage is TRBJ2-2; unclear D gene. The germline V and J ends were trimmed by 6 bases and 3 bases, with 5 bases remaining between them. CDR3 length: 11 amino acids. Germline lookup yields CDR1 SQVTM and CDR2 ANQGSEA. CDR3: CSVAHTGELFF. For the CDR3, the DNA is TGCAGCGTGGCGCACACCGGGGAGCTGTTTTTT.

This clonotype was counted only a few times. The chain couples TRBV4-2 to TRBJ1-2; D call uncertain. CDR1 LGHNA and CDR2 YNFKEQ come from the germline V gene. Trimming took 1 base from V and 0 from J, leaving 12 bases between them. CDR3 size: 16 residues. DNA of the CDR3: TGTGCCAGCAGCCAAGCCGGTAACAGAGCTAACTATGGCTACACCTTC. Translating gives CASSQAGNRANYGYTF.

This clonotype was seen more than once but under ten times. J is TRBJ1-4 and V is TRBV7-6; 9 nucleotides agree with TRBD1. Germline CDR1 and CDR2: SGHVS and FNYEAQ. Trimming removed 5 bases from V and 6 bases from J; junction bases left unmatched: 7. This CDR3 is built from 15 residues. As DNA, the CDR3 is TGTGCCAGCAGCCCAGGGACAGGGATGGATGAAAAACTGTTTTTT. Translation: CASSPGTGMDEKLFF.

The table lists this clonotype with a few counts. The chain carries TRBV7-2 and TRBJ2-5, with 7 bases fitting TRBD2. This CDR3 is built from 20 residues. V lost 5 bases, J lost 1 base, and 22 bases stayed unmatched. CDR1 SGHTA and CDR2 FQGNSA come from the germline V gene. The CDR3 reads CASSLRIGGSLKSSQETQYF. Here the CDR3 DNA reads TGTGCCAGCAGCCTACGCATCGGCGGGAGCCTCAAAAGCTCCCAAGAGACCCAGTACTTC.

The chain employs TRBV12-3 or TRBV12-4 and TRBJ1-1; perhaps TRBD1 as D (5 bases). This CDR3 region has 14 residues. Trimming stripped 3 bases from V and 5 bases from J, with 13 bases between. CDR3 sequence (DNA): TGTGCCAGCAGTTTCAGCTCGGAGGGGACTGAAGCTTTCTTT. This encodes CASSFSSEGTEAFF.

This clonotype has more than one count but fewer than ten. This chain uses TRBV5-1 with TRBJ2-2; 10 bases match TRBD1. The V segment lost 2 bases and the J segment 3 bases; nucleotides outside the gene matches: 4. This CDR3 region has 16 residues. CDR1 is SGHRS and CDR2 is YFSETQ in the germline V gene. The CDR3 DNA follows: TGCGCCAGCAGCTTATCCGGGACAGGGGACACCGGGGAGCTGTTTTTT. This gives the protein CASSLSGTGDTGELFF.